This T cell receptor beta chain comes out of a study of blood T cell repertoires in COVID-19. Study overall: Sites in the United States, Italy and Spain provided acute and convalescent COVID-19 samples. PBMCs, B-cell-depleted T cells, or T cells provided the cDNA or gDNA that made up the material.

Data came from immunoSEQ multiplex PCR; TCRdb stores just in-frame clones and leaves some out. The sample lists about 150,000 clones, around 85% occurring once. Unmatched junction bases numbered 3, after V lost 3 bases and J lost 6 bases. From germline, CDR1 is SQVTM and CDR2 ANQGSEA. CDR3 length: 13 amino acids. The chain uses TRBV29-1 and TRBJ1-4; 8 nucleotides match TRBD1. Source material: peripheral blood. The source of this sequence is a woman aged 70-85 years with acute or convalescent COVID-19. CDR3 protein: CSVEGTGDEKLFF. The CDR3 bases are TGCAGCGTTGAGGGGACAGGCGATGAAAAACTGTTTTTT.